This TCR beta chain comes out of a study of T cells in Graves' hyperthyroidism and ophthalmopathy. Study conclusions and caveats: Ophthalmopathy could be told apart from stable hyperthyroidism with a 13 V-J model.

Amplification targeted TCR beta CDR3 regions from RNA transcripts. RT-PCR in the first round (using the HTBI primer set) targeted the TCR CDR3. Via MiXCR, TCRdb re-called the multiplex PCR reads, giving one row per CDR3 protein. In the table there are around 500,000 distinct CDR3 sequences, over 13% of which are singletons. This CDR3 contains 18 residues. The germline V gene has CDR1 SGHTS and CDR2 YDEGEE. V shed 0 bases and J shed 0 bases, with 16 bases lying between them. The PBMCs were sourced from fresh peripheral blood (about 10 ml). This clonotype was seen at least ten times. Its antigen is not known.

The sequencing input was blood. The TCR was taken from a woman aged 18-30 years with Graves' hyperthyroidism. The genes are TRBV5-8 and TRBJ2-1, with TRBD2 as a possible D gene (6 bases). CDR3 sequence reads: CASSLGGLSGSSYNEQFF. The DNA for the CDR3 is TGTGCCAGCAGCTTGGGGGGACTTAGCGGAAGCTCCTACAATGAGCAGTTCTTC.